Sequencing of this T cell receptor beta chain was carried out in a study of blood T cell repertoires in COVID-19. For the study at large: Italy, Spain and the United States were the sources of the convalescent and acute COVID-19 samples. The cDNA or gDNA used as material had been derived from T cells, B-cell-depleted T cells, or PBMCs.

Original methodology: Reference gene primer amplification in the assay estimated nucleated cell counts. Produced via immunoSEQ multiplex PCR; TCRdb's table is partial and in-frame only. The DNA was the basis for D and trimming; V, J and clone size are from that table. Of approximately 340,000 clones in the sample, roughly 89% were seen once. Seattle patients were enrolled while actively infected and followed longitudinally. The specimen was peripheral blood. The receptor was isolated from a man aged 25-40 years with COVID-19, enrolled during active disease.

DNA for the CDR3: TGTGCCAGCAGTTACGGGCCAGGACTCGATGGCTACACCTTC. Translated, it gives CASSYGPGLDGYTF. The chain combines TRBV6-2 or TRBV6-3 with TRBJ1-2, with D unclear. The CDR3 loop spans 14 amino acids. From germline, CDR1 is MNHEY and CDR2 SVGEGT. V lost 2 bases to trimming and J lost 6 bases, with 13 bases between them.